These 25 T cell receptor beta chains were sequenced from one sample in a study of T cells in localized non-small cell lung cancer (dated by TCRdb to about 2020). The library was produced with the immunoSEQ multiplex PCR assay. This is the immuneACCESS table as TCRdb keeps it, with only in-frame sequences that have V and J called. A part of the clones is gone; compared with another copy, unresolved V genes explain less than half, and the rest is unexplained. The table for this sample lists 1,800 or so clones; less than 30% of them were counted only once. The ten largest clones add up to 13% to 15% of the sample. This specimen consisted of normal lung tissue next to the tumor, obtained before any cancer treatment. The source of these receptors is a female donor over 55 with stage I lung adenocarcinoma.

This chain connects TRBV6-7 to TRBJ2-7; D tentatively reads TRBD1 or TRBD2 (5 bases each). TRBV6-7 falls under the ORF class, with uncertain function. This CDR3 has 11 amino acids. V lost 8 bases to trimming and J lost 6 bases, with 11 bases between them. CDR3 residues: CASGGPPEQYV. The DNA of the CDR3 is TGTGCCAGCGGGGGTCCCCCCGAGCAGTACGTC.

The chain joins TRBV18 to TRBJ1-3, with no clear D. V gave up 0 bases and J gave up 7 bases, with 4 bases separating them. The CDR3 totals 12 residues. Germline assignment: CDR1 KGHSH and CDR2 LQKENI. The CDR3 is CASSPPSNTIYF. CDR3 in DNA: TGTGCCAGCTCACCACCGAGTAACACCATATATTTT.

The chain joins TRBV19 to TRBJ2-1; TRBD2 matches 8 bases. Germline CDR1 is LNHDA and CDR2 is SQIVND (reference sequence). Unmatched junction bases numbered 5, after V lost 4 bases and J lost 9 bases. CDR3 length equals 13 residues. CDR3 sequence (DNA): TGTGCCAGTAGTACGAGCGGGAGCTTTGAGCAGTTCTTC. This gives the protein CASSTSGSFEQFF.

The chain recombines TRBV4-1 with TRBJ1-2; D remains ambiguous. Trimming removed 0 bases at V and 6 bases at J, with 8 bases between. CDR3 length: 13 residues. From germline, CDR1 is MGHRA and CDR2 YSYEKL. CDR3 nucleotide sequence: TGCGCCAGCAGCCAAGATGGAGGAAATGGCTACACCTTC. Protein product: CASSQDGGNGYTF.

This clone was observed a handful of times. The chain employs TRBV19 and TRBJ2-6; D remains ambiguous. Germline V CDR1 and CDR2: LNHDA, SQIVND (reference sequence). The length of the CDR3 is 16 residues. V gave up 2 bases and J gave up 0 bases, with 8 bases separating them. CDR3 nucleotides: TGTGCCAGTAGTATACGAGGTTCCTCTGGGGCCAACGTCCTGACTTTC. Translated: CASSIRGSSGANVLTF.

The chain recombines TRBV18 with TRBJ2-7; 12 bases are shared with TRBD1. CDR1 KGHSH and CDR2 LQKENI come from the germline V gene. V lost 6 bases and J lost 6; bases outside the gene matches: 6. The CDR3 extends over 14 amino acids. The CDR3 loop reads CASSPGQGAVEQYF. The CDR3 region has the DNA TGTGCCAGCTCTCCGGGACAGGGGGCGGTCGAGCAGTACTTC.

The chain carries TRBV29-1 and TRBJ2-1, with 7 bases fitting TRBD1. The germline V gene has CDR1 SQVTM and CDR2 ANQGSEA. J lost 1 base, V lost 1 base, and 4 bases had no gene match. The CDR3 is 15 amino acids. CDR3 DNA: TGCAGCGTTGAAGTGTGGGACAGTTCCTACAATGAGCAGTTCTTC. It codes for CSVEVWDSSYNEQFF.

This clone was seen a handful of times. The chain links TRBV1 to TRBJ1-2. TRBV1 is classified as a pseudogene. The CDR3 has 15 amino acids. CDR3 amino acids: CASSQEGRSGYGYTF. The CDR3 DNA is TGCGCCAGCAGCCAGGAGGGACGGAGTGGCTATGGCTACACCTTC.

This chain connects TRBV5-1 to TRBJ2-7; TRBD1 matches at 8 bases. The CDR3 has 14 residues. V lost 4 bases and J lost 3; bases outside the gene matches: 6. Germline V gene sequence: CDR1 SGHRS, CDR2 YFSETQ. In nucleotides, the CDR3 is TGCGCCAGCAGCCCGTGGACAGGGAGCTACGAGCAGTACGTC. This gives the protein CASSPWTGSYEQYV.

The V gene is TRBV28, the J gene TRBJ2-5; perhaps TRBD2 as D (6 bases). This CDR3 contains 14 residues. Germline V lookup: CDR1 MDHEN, CDR2 SYDVKM. V was clipped by 7 bases and J by 5 bases, with 17 bases between them. The CDR3: CASTVPGVAETQYF. The CDR3, as DNA: TGTGCCAGCACCGTCCCGGGAGTGGCGGAGACCCAGTACTTC.

The sample holds a few counts of this clone. This chain links TRBV11-3 with TRBJ2-2; 7 bases are shared with TRBD1. V trimming: 4 bases; J trimming: 0 bases; junction bases outside the gene matches: 5. CDR3 length: 16 residues. Germline V CDR1 and CDR2: SGHNT, YENEEA. The chain's CDR3 is CASSSPDRTNTGELFF. CDR3 nucleotide sequence: TGTGCCAGCAGCTCCCCGGACAGGACGAACACCGGGGAGCTGTTTTTT.

The V call is TRBV11-3, the J call TRBJ2-2; tentatively, D is TRBD1 (5 bases). The CDR3 is 14 residues long. Germline loops: CDR1 SGHNT, CDR2 YENEEA. Trimming took 3 bases from V and 1 from J, leaving 6 bases between them. CDR3 loop: CASSLQGNTGELFF. CDR3 DNA: TGTGCCAGCAGCTTGCAGGGGAACACCGGGGAGCTGTTTTTT.

By sample share, this clone is medium-sized. The chain combines TRBV11-3 with TRBJ2-5, with TRBD2 matching 13 bases. J lost 0 bases, V lost 5 bases, and 12 bases had no gene match. This CDR3 spans 19 amino acids. Germline V gives CDR1 SGHNT, CDR2 YENEEA. The CDR3 here is CASSHGLAGANPYQETQYF. The CDR3 DNA sequence: TGTGCCAGCAGCCATGGACTAGCGGGGGCTAACCCTTACCAAGAGACCCAGTACTTC. The full variable domain, rest sourced from reference TRBV11-3 and TRBJ2-5, is EAGVVQSPRYKIIEKKQPVAFWCNPISGHNTLYWYLQNLGQGPELLIRYENEEAVDDSQLPKDRFSAERLKGVDSTLKIQPAELGDSAVYLCASSHGLAGANPYQETQYFGPGTRLLVL.

This clone showed up just a few times. The chain couples TRBV18 to TRBJ2-1; no definite D call. V shed 4 bases and J shed 2 bases, with 6 bases lying between them. The length of the CDR3 is 13 residues. CDR1 KGHSH and CDR2 LQKENI come from the germline V gene. DNA of the CDR3: TGTGCCAGCTCACTCGGGCCCTACAATGAGCAGTTCTTC. It is translated as CASSLGPYNEQFF.

The chain employs TRBV10-3 and TRBJ1-4; tentatively, D is TRBD1 (6 bases). The CDR3 loop spans 16 amino acids. Germline values: CDR1 ENHRY, CDR2 SYGVKD. Trimming pared 1 base from V and 4 bases from J, leaving 13 bases between. Here the CDR3 DNA reads TGTGCCATCAGTGAGTTCGCAGGGGCGGTTAATGAAAAACTGTTTTTT. It encodes CAISEFAGAVNEKLFF.

The V gene is TRBV10-2, the J gene TRBJ2-1; 10 nucleotides align to TRBD2. CDR1 WSHSY and CDR2 SAAADI come from the germline V gene. After removal of 6 bases from V and 9 bases from J, the junction contained 5 bases not matched to a gene. The CDR3 runs 13 residues. CDR3 loop: CASSLSGGVEQFF. DNA for the CDR3: TGCGCCAGCAGCCTAAGCGGGGGGGTTGAGCAGTTCTTC.

This clone turned up a few times. This chain links TRBV9 with TRBJ1-1; the D is unclear. V gave up 6 bases and J gave up 1 base, with 10 bases separating them. The CDR3 consists of 13 residues. Germline V lookup: CDR1 SGDLS, CDR2 YYNGEE. The CDR3 bases are TGTGCCAGCAAACAGAGGGAGAACACTGAAGCTTTCTTT. It codes for CASKQRENTEAFF.

The rearrangement uses TRBV6-8 and TRBJ2-2, with D possibly matching TRBD1 (5 bases). This CDR3 has 12 residues. V lost 10 bases and J 6 bases, leaving 12 bases between the germline ends. Germline CDR1 is MNHGY and CDR2 is SAAAGT. The CDR3 nucleotides are TGTGCCATCACTCTAGGGGCCGGGGAGCTGTTTTTT. Its translation: CAITLGAGELFF.

The CDR3 DNA sequence: TGTGCTAGTGGTTTGCTAACCCGGACTAGCGGGAGGGCCGGCGAGCAGTACGTC. Amino acids: CASGLLTRTSGRAGEQYV. The chain uses TRBV12-5 and TRBJ2-7, with TRBD2 matching 15 bases. The trim removed 2 bases at V and 6 bases at J, leaving 11 bases unmatched. CDR3 size: 18 residues. From germline, CDR1 is LGHNT and CDR2 FRNRAP.

In this sample, this clone turned up a few times. V usage is TRBV6-8 and J usage is TRBJ2-3; 10 bases align to TRBD1. V was pared by 10 bases and J by 2 bases, with 9 bases of the junction left unmatched. This CDR3 spans 15 amino acids. Germline CDR1 MNHGY, CDR2 SAAAGT. This CDR3 is CAITRGTGDTDTQYF. In DNA form, the CDR3 reads TGTGCCATCACCCGCGGGACAGGGGACACAGATACGCAGTATTTT.

This clone was seen a handful of times. V and J are TRBV11-3 and TRBJ1-1, with 10 nucleotides matching TRBD1. The germline gives CDR1 SGHNT, CDR2 YENEEA. With 1 base clipped from V and 5 bases from J, the junction kept 4 bases outside the gene matches. The CDR3 totals 15 residues. In DNA, the CDR3 is TGTGCCAGCAGCTTAGGGGGACAGGGGAGGACTGAAGCTTTCTTT. It is translated as CASSLGGQGRTEAFF. Full variable domain (outside the CDR3, taken from reference TRBV11-3 and TRBJ1-1): EAGVVQSPRYKIIEKKQPVAFWCNPISGHNTLYWYLQNLGQGPELLIRYENEEAVDDSQLPKDRFSAERLKGVDSTLKIQPAELGDSAVYLCASSLGGQGRTEAFFGQGTRLTVV.

This clone has just a few counts. The chain employs TRBV9 and TRBJ2-2, with TRBD2 matching 8 bases. V shed 6 bases, J shed 6 bases, and the junction held 10 bases outside the gene matches. This CDR3 comprises 15 residues. Looked up from germline, CDR1 is SGDLS and CDR2 is YYNGEE. DNA of the CDR3: TGTGCCAGCACCAAAGCCAGCGGGAGTTCCGGGGAGCTGTTTTTT. Amino acids: CASTKASGSSGELFF.

This clone has only a few counts. The chain links TRBV30 to TRBJ1-2, with a possible D match to TRBD1 (5 bases). The CDR3 extends over 15 amino acids. V gave up 1 base and J gave up 3 bases, with 15 bases separating them. CDR1 and CDR2 from the germline V gene are GTSNPN and SVGIG (reference sequence). The CDR3 DNA reads TGTGCCTGGAGTGGACAGCAAGACGGATACTATGGCTACACCTTC. The encoded protein is CAWSGQQDGYYGYTF.

This clone counts as medium-sized. The rearrangement uses TRBV27 and TRBJ2-5, with 12 positions matching TRBD2. Looked up from germline, CDR1 is MNHEY and CDR2 is SMNVEV (reference sequence). V lost 7 bases, J lost 4 bases, and 7 bases stayed unmatched. The CDR3 spans 15 residues. DNA for the CDR3: TGTGCCAGCACCGTTTCTAGCGGGAGGGGAGAGACCCAGTACTTC. Protein product: CASTVSSGRGETQYF.

The chain carries TRBV11-3 and TRBJ2-7; TRBD1 is a possible D gene (6 bases). The CDR3 is 15 residues long. The V gene lost 0 bases and the J gene lost 1 base, with 10 bases spanning the gap. Germline CDR1 SGHNT, CDR2 YENEEA. CDR3 residues: CASSLEARGSYEQYV. CDR3 bases: TGTGCCAGCAGCTTAGAGGCCAGGGGTTCCTACGAGCAGTACGTC.